These 5 T cell receptor beta chains originate from one sample sequenced in a study of OX40 agonist ivuxolimab in advanced cancers. Assay used: immunoSEQ multiplex PCR; TCRdb lists only in-frame clones, some missing. Of fewer than 55,000 clones in the sample, roughly 89% were seen once. This specimen consisted of CD4+ or CD8+ T cells sorted from blood, obtained in a trial of the OX40 agonist ivuxolimab. Receptor source: an adult with an advanced solid tumor such as melanoma, head and neck, liver or kidney cancer.

The chain links TRBV7-7 to TRBJ2-7, with a weak D call TRBD1 (6 bases). The CDR3 contains 14 residues. The germline V gene has CDR1 SSHAT and CDR2 FNYEAQ (reference sequence). The V gene lost 5 bases and the J gene lost 4 bases, with 15 bases spanning the gap. The CDR3 nucleotides read TGTGCCAGCAGCCCGTTTGGGGGCGGTTACGAGCAGTACTTC. It is translated as CASSPFGGGYEQYF. The entire variable domain, with the rest obtained from reference TRBV7-7 and TRBJ2-7, is as follows: GAGVSQSPRYKVTKRGQDVTLRCDPISSHATLYWYQQALGQGPEFLTYFNYEAQPDKSGLPSDRFSAERPEGSISTLTIQRTEQRDSAMYRCASSPFGGGYEQYFGPGTRLTVT.

V usage is TRBV19 and J usage is TRBJ1-1; D not certain. V was pared by 3 bases and J by 11 bases, with 7 bases between. Germline V CDR1 and CDR2: LNHDA, SQIVND (reference sequence). The CDR3 loop spans 10 amino acids. The CDR3 DNA sequence: TGTGCCAGTAGTATGGGCCAGGCTTTCTTT. It codes for CASSMGQAFF.

This chain links TRBV9 with TRBJ1-1; D unclear. CDR1 and CDR2 (germline): SGDLS, YYNGEE. V was shortened by 4 bases and J by 1 base, with 11 bases between the two germline ends. This CDR3 has 14 residues. CDR3 protein: CASSSGPGNTEAFF. The CDR3 nucleotides are TGTGCCAGCAGCTCAGGTCCAGGGAACACTGAAGCTTTCTTT.

The chain uses TRBV27 and TRBJ2-1; TRBD2 might be the D (6 bases). Trimming pared 5 bases from V and 5 bases from J, leaving 16 bases between. The CDR3 has 15 residues. Germline values: CDR1 MNHEY, CDR2 SMNVEV (reference sequence). The CDR3 region is CASSEGTYVHNEQFF. CDR3 nucleotide sequence: TGTGCCAGCAGTGAGGGGACTTATGTGCACAATGAGCAGTTCTTC.

The count of this clone is one. The CDR3 here is CASSLGRAYEQYF. The CDR3, as DNA: TGTGCCAGCAGTTTGGGGAGGGCCTACGAGCAGTACTTC. The rearrangement links TRBV28 to TRBJ2-7; 7 nucleotides align to TRBD2. This CDR3 is built from 13 residues. Germline V CDR1 and CDR2: MDHEN, SYDVKM. J lost 2 bases, V lost 3 bases, and 1 base had no gene match.